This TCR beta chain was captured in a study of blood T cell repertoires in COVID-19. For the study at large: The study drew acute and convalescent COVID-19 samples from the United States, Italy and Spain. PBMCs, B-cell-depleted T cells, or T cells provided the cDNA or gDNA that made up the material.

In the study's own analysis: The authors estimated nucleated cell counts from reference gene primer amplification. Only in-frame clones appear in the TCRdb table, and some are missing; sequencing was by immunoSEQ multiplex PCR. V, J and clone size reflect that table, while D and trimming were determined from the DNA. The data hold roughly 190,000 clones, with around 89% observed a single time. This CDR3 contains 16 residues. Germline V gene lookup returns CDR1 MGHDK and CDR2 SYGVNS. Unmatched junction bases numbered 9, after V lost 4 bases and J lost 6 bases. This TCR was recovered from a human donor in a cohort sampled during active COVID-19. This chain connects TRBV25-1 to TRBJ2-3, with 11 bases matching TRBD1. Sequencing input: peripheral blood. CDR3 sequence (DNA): TGTGCCAGCAGTGGTTCCCCAGGACAGGGGGCGGATACGCAGTATTTT. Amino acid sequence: CASSGSPGQGADTQYF.